The T cell receptor (beta chain) under discussion was sequenced for a study of control samples from healthy donors and cancer patients. This CDR3 is built from 15 residues. The V gene lost 8 bases and the J gene lost 1 base, with 17 bases spanning the gap. Germline-derived CDR1 and CDR2 are ENHRY and SYGVKD. Libraries were prepared by immunoSEQ multiplex PCR; TCRdb keeps only in-frame clonotypes and omits some of them. This table has around 150,000 clones, around 90% appearing once. V usage is TRBV10-3 and J usage is TRBJ1-1; D may be TRBD1 (6 bases). This TCR derives from a man aged 30 to 45 in good health. Sequencing was performed on blood. Here the CDR3 reads CAIQPGAGENTEAFF. The DNA for the CDR3 is TGTGCCATCCAACCGGGGGCAGGGGAGAACACTGAAGCTTTCTTT.